The clone carrying this T cell receptor beta chain came up once. Its antigen is not known. The germline V gene has CDR1 SQVTM and CDR2 ANQGSEA. V lost 2 bases and J 2 bases, leaving 6 bases between the germline ends. CDR3 length equals 13 residues. Libraries were prepared by immunoSEQ multiplex PCR; TCRdb keeps only in-frame clonotypes and omits some of them. Of 2 million to 2.5 million clones listed, about 90% were seen once; the top ten hold approximately 0.39%. The source of the sample is a study of shared clonotypes between healthy human individuals. Findings and limits, study-wide: Larger richness was generally estimated for naive than memory subsets. The study found lower generation probabilities in non-shared clonotypes than in those shared by all four donors.

Sequencing used naive CD4+ T cells from PBMCs. Subset indicated: CD45RA+ positively selected. This TCR derives from a young man in good health. Some clones in this sample may be carry-over from other donors' samples. The J gene is TRBJ2-2, the V gene TRBV29-1; D is ambiguous. In nucleotides, the CDR3 is TGCAGCGTTGAAAAGTTTAACACCGGGGAGCTGTTTTTT. This gives the protein CSVEKFNTGELFF.